This TCR beta chain is from a study of identical twins. Deletions cut 6 bases from V and 5 bases from J, with 19 bases between. The CDR3 covers 15 residues. Through template switching, a universal primer site was introduced, and the cDNA contained unique molecular identifiers. Using its own MiXCR run on the 5' RACE reads, TCRdb lists one record per CDR3 protein. The sample lists more than 600,000 distinct CDR3 sequences; 15% to 20% were seen once. This clonotype was seen only a few times. The same sample was also used in a study of T cells expressing NK-cell markers. That study adds: Sorted CD3+CD56+NKG2C+, CD3+CD56+NKG2C- and CD3+CD56-NKG2C+ T-cell subsets were beta-chain profiled.

V gene TRBV12-3 or TRBV12-4 combines with J gene TRBJ2-5, with D maybe TRBD1 (5 bases). The sequence derives from a woman aged 18-30 years in good health. The sample consisted of PBMCs. CDR3 nucleotides: TGTGCCAGCAGCTATCTCAAGGGGTCTGAGGAGACCCAGTACTTC. The encoded protein is CASSYLKGSEETQYF.